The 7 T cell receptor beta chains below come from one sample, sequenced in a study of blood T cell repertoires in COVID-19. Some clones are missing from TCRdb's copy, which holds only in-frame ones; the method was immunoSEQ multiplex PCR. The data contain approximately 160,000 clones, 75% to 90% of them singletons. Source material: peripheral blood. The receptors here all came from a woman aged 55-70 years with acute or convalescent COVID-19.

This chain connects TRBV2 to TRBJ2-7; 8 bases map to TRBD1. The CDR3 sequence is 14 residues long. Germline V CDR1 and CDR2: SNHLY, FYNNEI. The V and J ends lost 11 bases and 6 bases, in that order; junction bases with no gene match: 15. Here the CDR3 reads CAALGDRGSSEQYF. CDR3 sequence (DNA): TGTGCCGCCCTGGGCGACAGGGGAAGCAGCGAGCAGTACTTC.

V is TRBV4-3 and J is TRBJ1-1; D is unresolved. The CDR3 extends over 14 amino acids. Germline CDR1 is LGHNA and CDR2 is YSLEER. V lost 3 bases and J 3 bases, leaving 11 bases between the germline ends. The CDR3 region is CASSHGEADTEAFF. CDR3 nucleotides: TGCGCCAGCAGCCATGGAGAGGCGGACACTGAAGCTTTCTTT.

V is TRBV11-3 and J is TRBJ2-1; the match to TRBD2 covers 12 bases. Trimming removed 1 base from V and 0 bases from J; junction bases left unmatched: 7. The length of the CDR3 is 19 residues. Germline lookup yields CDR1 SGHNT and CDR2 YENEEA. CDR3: CASSLAGLAGPSSYNEQFF. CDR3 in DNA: TGTGCCAGCAGCTTAGCAGGACTAGCGGGGCCAAGCTCCTACAATGAGCAGTTCTTC.

The CDR3 region is CASSTTGYSNQPQHF. In nucleotides, the CDR3 is TGTGCCAGTAGTACGACAGGGTATAGCAATCAGCCCCAGCATTTT. The rearrangement uses TRBV19 and TRBJ1-5; TRBD1 aligns across 7 bases. Germline assignment: CDR1 LNHDA and CDR2 SQIVND (reference sequence). The CDR3 sequence is 15 residues long. The J segment lost 0 bases and the V segment lost 4 bases, leaving 3 bases of the junction unmatched. The entire variable domain, with the rest obtained from reference TRBV19 and TRBJ1-5, is as follows: DGGITQSPKYLFRKEGQNVTLSCEQNLNHDAMYWYRQDPGQGLRLIYYSQIVNDFQKGDIAEGYSVSREKKESFPLTVTSAQKNPTAFYLCASSTTGYSNQPQHFGDGTRLSIL.

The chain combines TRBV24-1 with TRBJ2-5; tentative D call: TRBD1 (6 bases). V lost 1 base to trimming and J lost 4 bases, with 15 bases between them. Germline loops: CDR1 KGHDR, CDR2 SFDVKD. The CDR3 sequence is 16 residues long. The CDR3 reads CATSDFKRTGRETQYF. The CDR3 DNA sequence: TGTGCCACCAGTGATTTTAAGCGAACAGGGAGAGAGACCCAGTACTTC.

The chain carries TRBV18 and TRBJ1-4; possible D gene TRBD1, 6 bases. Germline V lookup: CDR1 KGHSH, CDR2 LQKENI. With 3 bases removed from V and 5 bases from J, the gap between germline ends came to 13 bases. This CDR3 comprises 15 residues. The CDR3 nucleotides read TGTGCCAGCTCACCGAGGACAGCGAGAAATGAAAAACTGTTTTTT. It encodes CASSPRTARNEKLFF.

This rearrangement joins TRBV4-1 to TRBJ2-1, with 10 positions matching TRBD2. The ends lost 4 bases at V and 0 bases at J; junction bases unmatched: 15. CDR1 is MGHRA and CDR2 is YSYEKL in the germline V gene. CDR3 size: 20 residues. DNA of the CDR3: TGCGCCAGCAGCCTGTTTCTAGCGGGGGCACCTGTGAGCTCCTACAATGAGCAGTTCTTC. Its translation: CASSLFLAGAPVSSYNEQFF.